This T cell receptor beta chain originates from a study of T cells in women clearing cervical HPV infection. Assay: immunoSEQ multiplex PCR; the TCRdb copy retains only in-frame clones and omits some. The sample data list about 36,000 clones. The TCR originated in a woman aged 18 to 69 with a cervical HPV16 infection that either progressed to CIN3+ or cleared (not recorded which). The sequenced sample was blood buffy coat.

The CDR3: CARETGTHEQYF. CDR3 bases read: TGCGCCAGGGAGACAGGGACTCACGAG. The rearrangement joins TRBV10-1 to TRBJ2-7, with D perhaps matching TRBD1 (7 bases). With the read ending 3 residues before the CDR3 end, the germline J gene is used to fill in that end. The CDR3 contains 12 residues. The germline V and J ends were trimmed by 9 bases and 5 bases, with 14 bases remaining between them. Germline V gives CDR1 WNHNN, CDR2 SYGVQD (reference sequence).